A selection of T cell receptor beta chains follows, all from one sample in a study of beta chain features in type 1 diabetes. TCRdb's table, derived via immunoSEQ multiplex PCR, lists solely in-frame clones and lacks some. This sample has about 360,000 clones; around 13% occur once, and the top ten carry 0.017%. Sequenced: naive CD4+ T cells from blood. Receptor source: a man aged 18 to 29 in good health. Both conserved end residues are part of each CDR3. Fields, in order: J gene, V gene, D gene, clone size, CDR3 DNA, CDR3 protein. A D gene is named only where the DNA matches it firmly. Part of the rows lack a size; the others show once, few, many or a class for expanded clones.

>TRBJ2-1|TRBV5-4|TRBD2|.
TGTGCCAGCAGCTTGGCTCTAGCGGGACCCCCCTACAATGAGCAGTTCTTC
CASSLALAGPPYNEQFF
>TRBJ1-1|TRBV6-5|.|.
TGTGCCAGCAGTTACCGCAGAAACACTGAAGCTTTCTTT
CASSYRRNTEAFF
>TRBJ1-1|TRBV5-4|.|.
TGTGCCAGCAGCTCGGCGAAAGTCGGGGTCTTGAACACTGAAGCTTTCTTT
CASSSAKVGVLNTEAFF
>TRBJ2-2|TRBV6-6|.|.
TGTGCCAGCAGCCCTAACCGACAGTCCGGGGAGCTGTTTTTT
CASSPNRQSGELFF
>TRBJ1-1|TRBV5-1|TRBD1|.
TGCGCCAGCAGCGCCGGACAGGGTCTAAACACTGAAGCTTTCTTT
CASSAGQGLNTEAFF
>TRBJ2-3|TRBV27|.|few
TGTGCCAGCAGCCCCGGCGGGGTGGCGGGAGATACGCAGTATTTT
CASSPGGVAGDTQYF
>TRBJ2-5|TRBV4-3|.|.
TGCGCCAGCAGCCAAGTGATTCGGGAGACCCAGTACTTC
CASSQVIRETQYF
>TRBJ2-5|TRBV10-3|.|many
TGTGCCATCAGTCCAGGGGAGACCCAGTACTTC
CAISPGETQYF
>TRBJ2-1|TRBV4-3|TRBD1|few
TGCGCCAGCAGCCAAGATGGTCCCAGGGGGCGCAAGCAGTTCTTC
CASSQDGPRGRKQFF
>TRBJ2-7|TRBV4-2|TRBD2|.
TGTGCCAGCAGCCAGGGACTAACTCTGAGCGAGCAGTACTTC
CASSQGLTLSEQYF
>TRBJ2-2|TRBV11-2|.|few
TGTGCCAGCAGCCCGAGGGTGGCCGGGGAGCTGTTTTTT
CASSPRVAGELFF
>TRBJ2-3|TRBV30|.|few
TGTGCCTGGACAGCGGGAAGGGGGGACACAGATACGCAGTATTTT
CAWTAGRGDTDTQYF
>TRBJ2-7|TRBV28|.|.
TGTGCCAGCAGTTTGGTGGGTCAGGCCTACGAGCAGTACTTC
CASSLVGQAYEQYF
>TRBJ2-7|TRBV28|TRBD1|few
TGTGCCAGCAGTTACATGGGACAGACGTACGAGCAGTACTTC
CASSYMGQTYEQYF
>TRBJ2-4|TRBV30|TRBD1|.
TGTGCCTGGAGCTGGGACAGGAAAAACATTCAGTACTTC
CAWSWDRKNIQYF
>TRBJ1-6|TRBV9|.|few
TGTGCCAGCAGCAGGCGACAGACCCATTATAATTCACCCCTCCACTTT
CASSRRQTHYNSPLHF
>TRBJ1-2|TRBV6-5|.|.
TGTGCCAGCAGTTACCGTCAGGGCTATGGCTACACCTTC
CASSYRQGYGYTF
>TRBJ2-2|TRBV5-1|TRBD2|.
TGCGCCAGCAGCTCCGGACTAGCGGGAGCCGGGGAGCTGTTTTTT
CASSSGLAGAGELFF
>TRBJ2-7|TRBV28|.|.
TGTGCCAGCAAGCTTACAGGGACCGAGCAGTACTTC
CASKLTGTEQYF
>TRBJ1-1|TRBV28|.|.
TGTGCCAGCAGTCCGAGGGGGGGAGCTGAAGCTTTCTTT
CASSPRGGAEAFF
>TRBJ2-3|TRBV10-3|TRBD2|.
TGTGCCATCAGTGATGGAGGGCTAGCGGGGGGCCGAGTATCAGATACGCAGTATTTT
CAISDGGLAGGRVSDTQYF
>TRBJ2-5|TRBV9|TRBD2|.
TGTGCCAGCAGCGTAGGGCAAGCGGGAGGAGAGACCCAGTACTTC
CASSVGQAGGETQYF
>TRBJ1-2|TRBV4-3|.|few
TGCGCCAGCAGCCCACTGGAGGGGCGGGCCTATGGCTACACCTTC
CASSPLEGRAYGYTF
>TRBJ2-5|TRBV7-2|.|.
TGTGCCAGCAGCGCTTCGTTCGGGGTGGAGACCCAGTACTTC
CASSASFGVETQYF
>TRBJ1-5|TRBV7-6|.|few
TGTGCCAGCAGCTTAGCATTTGGAGAGCCCCAGCATTTT
CASSLAFGEPQHF
>TRBJ2-1|TRBV25-1|.|.
TGTGCCAGCAGTCAATACAATGAGCAGTTCTTC
CASSQYNEQFF
>TRBJ2-1|TRBV9|.|few
TGTGCCAGCAGCGTAGGCCTCACTAGCGAGCAGTTCTTC
CASSVGLTSEQFF
>TRBJ2-7|TRBV28|.|.
TGTGCCAGCAGTTTGCCCAGCTACGAGCAGTACTTC
CASSLPSYEQYF
>TRBJ2-7|TRBV9|.|.
TGTGCCAGCAGCGTATCAGGACAGCCAGACTCCTACGAGCAGTACTTC
CASSVSGQPDSYEQYF
>TRBJ2-3|TRBV7-9|.|few
TGTGCCAGCAGTCCGCGGGGGCTGGGAGATACGCAGTATTTT
CASSPRGLGDTQYF
>TRBJ2-7|TRBV14|TRBD2|few
TGTGCCAGCAGCCAAGGCAGCGGGACTGCCTACGAGCAGTACTTC
CASSQGSGTAYEQYF
>TRBJ1-4|TRBV18|TRBD1|few
TGTGCCAGCTCCCCGACAGGGGGCTCTGAAAAACTGTTTTTT
CASSPTGGSEKLFF
>TRBJ2-1|TRBV5-4|.|.
TGTGCCAGCAGCCCCAATTTAGTACAGCAGTTCTTC
CASSPNLVQQFF
>TRBJ1-5|TRBV7-2|.|.
TGTGCCAGCAGCTTGGTGGGCCCAGTCTCCAATCAGCCCCAGCATTTT
CASSLVGPVSNQPQHF
>TRBJ1-2|TRBV25-1|TRBD1|few
TGTGCCAGCAGTGAACACAGGGGGCCACTGCTCTTC
CASSEHRGPLLF
>TRBJ2-1|TRBV29-1|.|many
TGCAGCTCACAACGGGAAGGGCATGAGCAGTTCTTC
CSSQREGHEQFF
>TRBJ2-3|TRBV19|TRBD2|.
TGTGCCAGTAGTACTACTAATGGACTAGCAGGCACAGATACGCAGTATTTT
CASSTTNGLAGTDTQYF
>TRBJ1-1|TRBV6-5|TRBD1|few
TGTGCCAGCAGACAGGGGGCTGGGGCTTTCTTT
CASRQGAGAFF
>TRBJ1-1|TRBV18|TRBD1|few
TGTGCCAGCTCACCAGACAGGGAATCCCAAGCTTTCTTT
CASSPDRESQAFF
>TRBJ1-2|TRBV6-1|TRBD1|few
TGTGCCAGCAGTGACCCCGGACAGGGTCGCTACGACTATGGCTACACCTTC
CASSDPGQGRYDYGYTF
>TRBJ2-5|TRBV11-1|.|.
TGTGCCAGCAGCTTGTGGGAGCAAGAGACCCAGTACTTC
CASSLWEQETQYF
>TRBJ2-5|TRBV30|.|few
TGTGCCTGGAGTCAGGGGAAAGAGACCCAGTACTTC
CAWSQGKETQYF
>TRBJ1-1|TRBV4-3|.|few
TGCGCCAGCAGCCAAGGTCCGGGGATGAGCACTGAAGCTTTCTTT
CASSQGPGMSTEAFF
>TRBJ1-4|TRBV30|.|.
TGTGCCTGGAGTGTAAGGAGGGTTAATGAAAAACTGTTTTTT
CAWSVRRVNEKLFF
>TRBJ2-5|TRBV18|.|many
TGTGCCAGCTCATCCGGGAGCCAAGAGACCCAGTACTTC
CASSSGSQETQYF
>TRBJ2-7|TRBV4-2|.|many
TGTGCCAGCAGCCAACAGGGAAACGAGCAGTACTTC
CASSQQGNEQYF
>TRBJ2-6|TRBV25-1|.|.
TGTGCCAGCAGTGAGGACAGTCCCTCTGGGGCCAACGTCCTGACTTTC
CASSEDSPSGANVLTF
>TRBJ2-2|TRBV5-1|TRBD2|few
TGCGCCAGCCGGACTAGCGGGAGGGCCGACACCGGGGAGCTGTTTTTT
CASRTSGRADTGELFF
>TRBJ2-4|TRBV5-4|TRBD1|.
TGTGCCAGCAGCTTACAGACAGGGTCCAAAAACATTCAGTACTTC
CASSLQTGSKNIQYF
>TRBJ2-2|TRBV9|TRBD1|.
TGTGCCAGCAGCGAGAGGACAGGGTCGAGCACCGGGGAGCTGTTTTTT
CASSERTGSSTGELFF
>TRBJ1-5|TRBV14|TRBD1|few
TGTGCCAGCAGCCAGGGGGACAGGGGTTCTCATCAGCCCCAGCATTTT
CASSQGDRGSHQPQHF
>TRBJ1-4|TRBV7-2|.|few
TGTGCCAGCAGCATACGGACGGTAGGAGGGGAAAAACTGTTTTTT
CASSIRTVGGEKLFF